This TCR beta chain came from a study of T-cell memory formation after mild COVID-19. Trimming took 0 bases from V and 8 from J, leaving 22 bases between them. Germline values: CDR1 MNHNS, CDR2 SASEGT. The CDR3 has 17 residues. Each CDR3 protein is one row after TCRdb ran MiXCR on the 5' RACE reads. The data hold roughly 310,000 distinct CDR3 sequences, with more than 15% observed a single time. The chain recombines TRBV6-1 with TRBJ1-2, with a weak D call TRBD1 (5 bases). The specimen was PBMCs or a T cell subset sorted from them (not recorded which). The clonotype comes from a young man who had mild COVID-19 (a few samples of this study predate the infection). Cell type and time point are not known. The chain's CDR3 is CASSEALHGADSWGYTF. The DNA of the CDR3 is TGTGCCAGCAGTGAAGCGCTTCACGGGGCAGATAGCTGGGGCTACACCTTC.